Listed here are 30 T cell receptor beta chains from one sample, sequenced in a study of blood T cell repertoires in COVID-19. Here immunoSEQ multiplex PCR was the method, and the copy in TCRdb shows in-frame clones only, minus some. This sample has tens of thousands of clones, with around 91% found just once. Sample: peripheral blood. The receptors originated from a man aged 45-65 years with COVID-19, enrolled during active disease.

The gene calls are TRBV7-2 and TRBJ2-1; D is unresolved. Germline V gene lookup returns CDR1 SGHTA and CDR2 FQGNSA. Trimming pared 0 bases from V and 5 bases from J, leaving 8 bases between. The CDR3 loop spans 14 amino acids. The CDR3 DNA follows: TGTGCCAGCAGCTTAGCGGGCTTAAACAATGAGCAGTTCTTC. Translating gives CASSLAGLNNEQFF. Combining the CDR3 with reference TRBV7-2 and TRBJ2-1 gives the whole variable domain GAGVSQSPSNKVTEKGKDVELRCDPISGHTALYWYRQSLGQGLEFLIYFQGNSAPDKSGLPSDRFSAERTGGSVSTLTIQRTQQEDSAVYLCASSLAGLNNEQFFGPGTRLTVL.

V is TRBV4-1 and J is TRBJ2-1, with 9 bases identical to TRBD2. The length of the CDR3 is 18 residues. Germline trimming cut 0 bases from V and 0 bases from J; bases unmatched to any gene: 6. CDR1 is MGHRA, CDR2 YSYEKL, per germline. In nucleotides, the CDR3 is TGCGCCAGCAGCCAAGATCGGGCTAGCGGGACCTCCTACAATGAGCAGTTCTTC. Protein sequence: CASSQDRASGTSYNEQFF.

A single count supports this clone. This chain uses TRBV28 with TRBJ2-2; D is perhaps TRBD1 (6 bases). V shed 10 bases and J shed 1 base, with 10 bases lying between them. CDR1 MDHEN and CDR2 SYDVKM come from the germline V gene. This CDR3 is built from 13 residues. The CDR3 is CATPTGNTGELFF. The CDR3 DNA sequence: TGTGCCACCCCGACAGGGAACACCGGGGAGCTGTTTTTT. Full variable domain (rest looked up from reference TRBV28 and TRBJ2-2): DVKVTQSSRYLVKRTGEKVFLECVQDMDHENMFWYRQDPGLGLRLIYFSYDVKMKEKGDIPEGYSVSREKKERFSLILESASTNQTSMYLCATPTGNTGELFFGEGSRLTVL.

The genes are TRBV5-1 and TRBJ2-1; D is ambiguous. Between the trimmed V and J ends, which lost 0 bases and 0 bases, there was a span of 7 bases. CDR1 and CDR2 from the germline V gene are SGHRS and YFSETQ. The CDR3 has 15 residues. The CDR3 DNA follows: TGCGCCAGCAGCTTGGACCTGAGCTCCTACAATGAGCAGTTCTTC. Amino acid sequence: CASSLDLSSYNEQFF. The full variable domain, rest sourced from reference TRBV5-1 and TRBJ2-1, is KAGVTQTPRYLIKTRGQQVTLSCSPISGHRSVSWYQQTPGQGLQFLFEYFSETQRNKGNFPGRFSGRQFSNSRSEMNVSTLELGDSALYLCASSLDLSSYNEQFFGPGTRLTVL.

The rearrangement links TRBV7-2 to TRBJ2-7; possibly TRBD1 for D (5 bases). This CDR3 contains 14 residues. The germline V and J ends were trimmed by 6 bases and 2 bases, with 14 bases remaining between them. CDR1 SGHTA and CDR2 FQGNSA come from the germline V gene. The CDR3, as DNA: TGTGCCAGCAGTTCAAGGCAGGGCACCTACGAGCAGTACTTC. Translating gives CASSSRQGTYEQYF.

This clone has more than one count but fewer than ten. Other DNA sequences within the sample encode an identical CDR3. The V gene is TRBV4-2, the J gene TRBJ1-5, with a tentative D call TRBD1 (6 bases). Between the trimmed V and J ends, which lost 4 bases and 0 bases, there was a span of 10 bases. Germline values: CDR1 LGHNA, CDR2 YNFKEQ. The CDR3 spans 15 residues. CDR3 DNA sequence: TGTGCCAGCAGCCCACAGGGAGCTAGCAATCAGCCCCAGCATTTT. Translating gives CASSPQGASNQPQHF.

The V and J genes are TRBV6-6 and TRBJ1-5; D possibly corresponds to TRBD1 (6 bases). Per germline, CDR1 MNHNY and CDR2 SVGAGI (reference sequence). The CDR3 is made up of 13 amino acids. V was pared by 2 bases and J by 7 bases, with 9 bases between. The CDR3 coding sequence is TGTGCCAGCAGTTACCAGGGGTGGCAGCCCCAGCATTTT. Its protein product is CASSYQGWQPQHF.

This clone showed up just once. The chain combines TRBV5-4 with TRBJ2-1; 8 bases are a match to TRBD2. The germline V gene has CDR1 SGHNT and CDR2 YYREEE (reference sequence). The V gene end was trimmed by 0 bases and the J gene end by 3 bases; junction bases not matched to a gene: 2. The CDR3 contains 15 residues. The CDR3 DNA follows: TGTGCCAGCAGCTTGGGGGCGGGGGGCTACAATGAGCAGTTCTTC. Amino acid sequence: CASSLGAGGYNEQFF.

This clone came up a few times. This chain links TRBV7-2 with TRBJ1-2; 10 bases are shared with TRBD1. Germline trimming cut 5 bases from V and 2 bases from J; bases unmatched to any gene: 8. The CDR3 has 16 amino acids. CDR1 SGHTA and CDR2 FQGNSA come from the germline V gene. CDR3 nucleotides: TGTGCCAGCAGCCTACGACAGGGGGCCGGAAACTATGGCTACACCTTC. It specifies CASSLRQGAGNYGYTF.

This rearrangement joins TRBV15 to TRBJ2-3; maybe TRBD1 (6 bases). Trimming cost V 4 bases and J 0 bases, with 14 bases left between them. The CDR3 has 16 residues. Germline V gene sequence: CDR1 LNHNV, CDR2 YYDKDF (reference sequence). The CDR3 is CATSTPPGASTDTQYF. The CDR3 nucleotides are TGTGCCACCAGCACCCCCCCAGGGGCTAGCACAGATACGCAGTATTTT. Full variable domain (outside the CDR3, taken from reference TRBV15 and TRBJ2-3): DAMVIQNPRYQVTQFGKPVTLSCSQTLNHNVMYWYQQKSSQAPKLLFHYYDKDFNNEADTPDNFQSRRPNTSFCFLDIRSPGLGDTAMYLCATSTPPGASTDTQYFGPGTRLTVL.

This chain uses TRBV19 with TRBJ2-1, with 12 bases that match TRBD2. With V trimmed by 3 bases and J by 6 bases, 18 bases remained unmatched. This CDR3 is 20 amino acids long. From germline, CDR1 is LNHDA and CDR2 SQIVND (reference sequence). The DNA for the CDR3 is TGTGCCAGTAGTATCCCCCCACGGACTAGCGGGACCTTCTTGGGCAATGAGCAGTTCTTC. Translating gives CASSIPPRTSGTFLGNEQFF.

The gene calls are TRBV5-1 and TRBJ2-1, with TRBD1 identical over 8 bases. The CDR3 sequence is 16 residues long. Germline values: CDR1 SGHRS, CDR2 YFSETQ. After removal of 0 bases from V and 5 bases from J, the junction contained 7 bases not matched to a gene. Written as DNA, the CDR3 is TGCGCCAGCAGCTTGGAACCAGGGGGCTTAAACAATGAGCAGTTCTTC. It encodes CASSLEPGGLNNEQFF. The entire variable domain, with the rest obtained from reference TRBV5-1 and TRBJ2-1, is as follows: KAGVTQTPRYLIKTRGQQVTLSCSPISGHRSVSWYQQTPGQGLQFLFEYFSETQRNKGNFPGRFSGRQFSNSRSEMNVSTLELGDSALYLCASSLEPGGLNNEQFFGPGTRLTVL.

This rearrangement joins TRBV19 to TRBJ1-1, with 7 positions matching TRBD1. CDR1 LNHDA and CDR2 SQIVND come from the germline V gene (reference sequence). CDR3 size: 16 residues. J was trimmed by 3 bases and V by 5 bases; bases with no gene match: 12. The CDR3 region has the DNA TGTGCCAGTAGTCCGACGACAGGGTCGCCCTACACTGAAGCTTTCTTT. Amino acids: CASSPTTGSPYTEAFF.

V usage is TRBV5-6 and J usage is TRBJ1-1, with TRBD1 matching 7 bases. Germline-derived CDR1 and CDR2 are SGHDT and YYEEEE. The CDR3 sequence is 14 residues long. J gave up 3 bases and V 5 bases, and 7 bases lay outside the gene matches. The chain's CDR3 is CASSRLDRDTEAFF. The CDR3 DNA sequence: TGTGCCAGCAGTCGCCTCGACAGGGACACTGAAGCTTTCTTT.

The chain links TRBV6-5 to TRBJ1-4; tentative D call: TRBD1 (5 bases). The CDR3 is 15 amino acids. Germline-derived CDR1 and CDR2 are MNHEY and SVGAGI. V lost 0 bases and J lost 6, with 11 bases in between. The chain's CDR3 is CASSYSIGHDEKLFF. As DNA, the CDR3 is TGTGCCAGCAGTTACTCGATTGGACATGATGAAAAACTGTTTTTT.

CDR3 sequence reads: CASSRDRGSYEQYF. The CDR3 region has the DNA TGTGCCAGCAGCCGGGACAGGGGTTCCTACGAGCAGTACTTC. This chain links TRBV4-2 with TRBJ2-7; 10 nucleotides line up with TRBD1. The CDR3 sequence is 14 residues long. Germline assignment: CDR1 LGHNA and CDR2 YNFKEQ. The junction had 1 base not matched to a gene; V was cut back by 4 bases and J by 1 base.

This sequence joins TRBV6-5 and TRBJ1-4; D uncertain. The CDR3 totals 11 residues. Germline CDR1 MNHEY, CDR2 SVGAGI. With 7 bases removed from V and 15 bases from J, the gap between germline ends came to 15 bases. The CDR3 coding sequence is TGTGCCAGCATGTCGGGAAGGGAAGTGTTTTTT. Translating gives CASMSGREVFF.

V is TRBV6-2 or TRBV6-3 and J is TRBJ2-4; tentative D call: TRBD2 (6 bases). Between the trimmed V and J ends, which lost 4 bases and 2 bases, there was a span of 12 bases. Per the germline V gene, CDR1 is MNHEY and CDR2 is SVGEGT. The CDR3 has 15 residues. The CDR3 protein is CASSLTEGTKNIQYF. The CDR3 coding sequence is TGTGCCAGCAGTTTAACGGAGGGAACCAAAAACATTCAGTACTTC.

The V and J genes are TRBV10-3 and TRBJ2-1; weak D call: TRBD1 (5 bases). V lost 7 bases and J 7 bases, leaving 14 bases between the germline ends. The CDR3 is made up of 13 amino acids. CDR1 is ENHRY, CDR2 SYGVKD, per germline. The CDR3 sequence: CAITRTPDNEQFF. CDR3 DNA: TGTGCCATCACCCGGACACCGGATAATGAGCAGTTCTTC.

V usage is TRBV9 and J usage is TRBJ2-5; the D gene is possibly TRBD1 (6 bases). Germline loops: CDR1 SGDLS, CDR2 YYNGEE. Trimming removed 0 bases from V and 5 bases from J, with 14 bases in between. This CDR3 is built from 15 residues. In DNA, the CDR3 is TGTGCCAGCAGCGTAGCCTCACAGGGTTTCGAGACCCAGTACTTC. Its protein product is CASSVASQGFETQYF. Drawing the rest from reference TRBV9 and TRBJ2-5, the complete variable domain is DSGVTQTPKHLITATGQRVTLRCSPRSGDLSVYWYQQSLDQGLQFLIQYYNGEERAKGNILERFSAQQFPDLHSELNLSSLELGDSALYFCASSVASQGFETQYFGPGTRLLVL.

The CDR3 DNA sequence: TGCGCCAGCAGCTTTGAGGGTCGCGAGCAGTACTTC. This gives the protein CASSFEGREQYF. The chain links TRBV5-1 to TRBJ2-7, with D perhaps matching TRBD2 (5 bases). V lost 2 bases and J 6 bases, leaving 9 bases between the germline ends. The CDR3 has 12 residues. From germline, CDR1 is SGHRS and CDR2 YFSETQ. Filled out from reference TRBV5-1 and TRBJ2-7, the complete variable domain reads KAGVTQTPRYLIKTRGQQVTLSCSPISGHRSVSWYQQTPGQGLQFLFEYFSETQRNKGNFPGRFSGRQFSNSRSEMNVSTLELGDSALYLCASSFEGREQYFGPGTRLTVT.

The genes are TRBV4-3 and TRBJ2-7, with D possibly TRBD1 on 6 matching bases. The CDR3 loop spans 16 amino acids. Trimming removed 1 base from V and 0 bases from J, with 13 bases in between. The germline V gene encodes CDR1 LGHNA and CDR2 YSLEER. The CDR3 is CASSQGTADSSYEQYF. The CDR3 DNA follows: TGCGCCAGCAGCCAAGGGACAGCGGATAGCTCCTACGAGCAGTACTTC.

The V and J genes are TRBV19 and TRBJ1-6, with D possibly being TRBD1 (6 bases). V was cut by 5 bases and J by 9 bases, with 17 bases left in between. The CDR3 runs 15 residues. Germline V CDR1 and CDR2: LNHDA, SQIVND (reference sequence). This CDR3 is CASSPQGYTGSPLHF. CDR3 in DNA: TGTGCCAGTAGTCCTCAGGGGTATACGGGTTCACCCCTCCACTTT.

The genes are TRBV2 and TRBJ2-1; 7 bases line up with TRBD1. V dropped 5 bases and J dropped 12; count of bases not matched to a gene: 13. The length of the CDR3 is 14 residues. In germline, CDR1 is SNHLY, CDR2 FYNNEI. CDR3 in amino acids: CASSSLLGQYAQFF. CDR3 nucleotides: TGTGCCAGCAGTTCACTTCTGGGACAGTACGCGCAGTTCTTC.

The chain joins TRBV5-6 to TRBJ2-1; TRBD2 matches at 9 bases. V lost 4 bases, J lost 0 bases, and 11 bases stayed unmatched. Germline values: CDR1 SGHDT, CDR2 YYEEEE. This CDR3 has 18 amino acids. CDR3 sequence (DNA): TGTGCCAGCAGCAATACCCTAGCGGGGACGCCCTCCTACAATGAGCAGTTCTTC. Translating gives CASSNTLAGTPSYNEQFF.

The CDR3 protein is CASSLAGTAAYEQYF. The CDR3 DNA sequence: TGTGCCAGCAGCTTAGCCGGGACTGCTGCCTACGAGCAGTACTTC. The chain employs TRBV7-9 and TRBJ2-7; D is perhaps TRBD2 (6 bases). The CDR3 contains 15 residues. V was clipped by 0 bases and J by 2 bases, with 11 bases between them. In germline, CDR1 is SEHNR, CDR2 FQNEAQ (reference sequence).

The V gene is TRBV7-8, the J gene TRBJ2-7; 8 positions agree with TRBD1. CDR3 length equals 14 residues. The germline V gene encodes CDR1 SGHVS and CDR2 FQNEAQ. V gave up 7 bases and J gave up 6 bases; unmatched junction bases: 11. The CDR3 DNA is TGTGCCAGCAACCCGGGGACAGGCCCCTTCGAGCAGTACTTC. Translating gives CASNPGTGPFEQYF.

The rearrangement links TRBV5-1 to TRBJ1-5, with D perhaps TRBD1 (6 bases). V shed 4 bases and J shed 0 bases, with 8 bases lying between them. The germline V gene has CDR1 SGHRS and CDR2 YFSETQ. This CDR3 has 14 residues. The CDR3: CASSPDSSNQPQHF. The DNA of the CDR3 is TGCGCCAGCAGCCCGGACAGTAGCAATCAGCCCCAGCATTTT.

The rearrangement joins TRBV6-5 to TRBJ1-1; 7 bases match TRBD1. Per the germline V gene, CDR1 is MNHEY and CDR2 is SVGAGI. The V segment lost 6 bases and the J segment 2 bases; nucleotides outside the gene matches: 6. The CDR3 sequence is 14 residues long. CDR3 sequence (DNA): TGTGCCAGCAGGTGGGACAGCACAAACACTGAAGCTTTCTTT. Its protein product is CASRWDSTNTEAFF.

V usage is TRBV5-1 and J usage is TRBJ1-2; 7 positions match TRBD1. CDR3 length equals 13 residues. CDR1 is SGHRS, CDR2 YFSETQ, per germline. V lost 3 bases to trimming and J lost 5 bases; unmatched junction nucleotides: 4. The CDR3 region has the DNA TGCGCCAGCAGCTCCACAGGGGAATATGGCTACACCTTC. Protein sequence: CASSSTGEYGYTF.